In this sample, the clone carrying this TCR beta chain turned up a few times. V lost 5 bases to trimming and J lost 13 bases; unmatched junction nucleotides: 12. The CDR3 sequence is 14 residues long. Germline V CDR1 and CDR2: SEHNR, FQNEAQ (reference sequence). The data stem from a study of blood T cells in healthy people across ages. The second PCR ran roughly 7 to 12 cycles with a sample-barcoded 5' primer and J-beta primers. TCRdb called the 5' RACE reads again in MiXCR, with one record for every CDR3 protein. This table has approximately 960,000 distinct CDR3 sequences, 25% to 30% appearing once. The data also belong to a second study, concerning T cells of mothers and their children.

V gene TRBV7-9 combines with J gene TRBJ2-1; 9 bases are shared with TRBD2. The sequenced material came from blood. This sequence originates from a woman aged 40 to 50 in good health. As DNA, the CDR3 is TGTGCCAGCAGCACGACTCTTGACGGGACTAGCCAGTTCTTC. Its translation is CASSTTLDGTSQFF.